The next 31 T cell receptor beta chains were all read from a single sample in a study of blood T cell repertoires in COVID-19. Assay used: immunoSEQ multiplex PCR; TCRdb lists only in-frame clones, some missing. The table lists 340,000 or so clones, about 86% of them singletons. Sequenced material: PBMCs or T cells enriched from blood (not recorded which). These receptors all stem from a woman between 40 and 55 years old with acute COVID-19.

This chain links TRBV19 with TRBJ1-6, with TRBD1 matching 12 bases. The CDR3 is made up of 15 amino acids. The V gene end was trimmed by 5 bases and the J gene end by 7 bases; junction bases not matched to a gene: 3. The germline CDR1 and CDR2 sequences are LNHDA and SQIVND (reference sequence). The CDR3 region is CASSAGQGANSPLHF. The CDR3 DNA reads TGTGCCAGTAGTGCGGGACAGGGGGCGAATTCACCCCTCCACTTT.

The chain couples TRBV7-9 to TRBJ1-1; D not certain. Deletions cut 5 bases from V and 8 bases from J, with 24 bases between. The CDR3 is made up of 16 amino acids. The germline V gene encodes CDR1 SEHNR and CDR2 FQNEAQ (reference sequence). CDR3 in amino acids: CASSPRAPDSVSEAFF. CDR3 nucleotide sequence: TGTGCCAGCAGCCCAAGAGCCCCGGACTCCGTCTCGGAAGCTTTCTTT.

This chain connects TRBV7-3 to TRBJ2-1; TRBD1 agrees at 8 bases. From germline, CDR1 is SGHTA and CDR2 FQGTGA. The CDR3 totals 15 residues. V was clipped by 4 bases and J by 3 bases; unmatched bases: 5. This CDR3 reads CASSSTGTGYNEQFF. The CDR3 DNA follows: TGTGCCAGCAGCTCTACCGGGACAGGCTACAATGAGCAGTTCTTC.

The chain uses TRBV28 and TRBJ1-5; D remains ambiguous. The CDR3 is made up of 13 amino acids. V was pared by 4 bases and J by 9 bases, with 13 bases between. The germline V gene has CDR1 MDHEN and CDR2 SYDVKM. The CDR3 DNA follows: TGTGCCAGCAGTTCTGGCGGTGTCATGCCCCAGCATTTT. This sequence encodes CASSSGGVMPQHF.

This clone was recorded once. This rearrangement joins TRBV9 to TRBJ1-6; 7 nucleotides align to TRBD1. From germline, CDR1 is SGDLS and CDR2 YYNGEE. The CDR3 loop spans 16 amino acids. The junction had 11 bases not matched to a gene; V was cut back by 4 bases and J by 7 bases. The CDR3 loop is CASSPTQGSGNSPLHF. CDR3 bases: TGTGCCAGCAGCCCAACACAGGGGTCAGGAAATTCACCCCTCCACTTT.

This sequence joins TRBV7-6 and TRBJ1-4; D remains ambiguous. This CDR3 spans 15 amino acids. Trimming took 2 bases from V and 6 from J, leaving 13 bases between them. The germline V gene encodes CDR1 SGHVS and CDR2 FNYEAQ. The DNA of the CDR3 is TGTGCCAGCAGCTTACAAGTAACCGGTTATGAAAAACTGTTTTTT. Residues: CASSLQVTGYEKLFF.

V usage is TRBV7-3 and J usage is TRBJ2-7; D may be TRBD1 (6 bases). From germline, CDR1 is SGHTA and CDR2 FQGTGA. The germline V and J ends were trimmed by 5 bases and 3 bases, with 17 bases remaining between them. The CDR3 covers 15 residues. The CDR3 nucleotides read TGTGCCAGCAGCGATACAGGGTCGCCACACTACGAGCAGTACTTC. It codes for CASSDTGSPHYEQYF. The entire variable domain, with the rest obtained from reference TRBV7-3 and TRBJ2-7, is as follows: GAGVSQTPSNKVTEKGKYVELRCDPISGHTALYWYRQSLGQGPEFLIYFQGTGAADDSGLPNDRFFAVRPEGSVSTLKIQRTERGDSAVYLCASSDTGSPHYEQYFGPGTRLTVT.

Written as DNA, the CDR3 is TGTGCCAGCAGCGTAGTTAGTGACAGGGGAGCTTTCTTT. Its protein product is CASSVVSDRGAFF. This rearrangement joins TRBV9 to TRBJ1-1, with 8 bases matching TRBD1. This CDR3 spans 13 amino acids. Germline V gene lookup returns CDR1 SGDLS and CDR2 YYNGEE. The V segment lost 0 bases and the J segment 10 bases; nucleotides outside the gene matches: 5.

V gene TRBV7-2 combines with J gene TRBJ2-1, with D hard to call. V was trimmed by 0 bases and J by 5 bases, leaving 8 bases between them. In germline, CDR1 is SGHTA, CDR2 FQGNSA. The CDR3 spans 14 residues. DNA for the CDR3: TGTGCCAGCAGCTTAGCCACACATAACAATGAGCAGTTCTTC. Its translation: CASSLATHNNEQFF.

This sequence joins TRBV7-2 and TRBJ1-3, with 7 bases lining up with TRBD1. The V segment lost 0 bases and the J segment 4 bases; nucleotides outside the gene matches: 3. This CDR3 has 15 amino acids. Germline V CDR1 and CDR2: SGHTA, FQGNSA. The DNA for the CDR3 is TGTGCCAGCAGCTTAGCATCGGGACAGGGAAACACCATATATTTT. It encodes CASSLASGQGNTIYF.

This rearrangement joins TRBV19 to TRBJ1-5, with a weak D call TRBD1 (5 bases). V lost 3 bases and J lost 4, with 13 bases in between. The CDR3 loop spans 15 amino acids. CDR1 is LNHDA and CDR2 is SQIVND in the germline V gene (reference sequence). In nucleotides, the CDR3 is TGTGCCAGTAGTATCCAGGACACCGCGAATCAGCCCCAGCATTTT. It encodes CASSIQDTANQPQHF.

The rearrangement joins TRBV19 to TRBJ2-7, with 11 bases fitting TRBD2. V lost 5 bases and J lost 4; bases outside the gene matches: 10. Germline V gene data show CDR1 as LNHDA and CDR2 as SQIVND (reference sequence). The CDR3 consists of 16 residues. CDR3 sequence: CASSRSTSGTFYEQYF. The CDR3 DNA is TGTGCCAGTAGTCGATCGACTAGCGGGACGTTTTACGAGCAGTACTTC. The full variable domain, in which reference TRBV19 and TRBJ2-7 provide the parts outside the CDR3, is DGGITQSPKYLFRKEGQNVTLSCEQNLNHDAMYWYRQDPGQGLRLIYYSQIVNDFQKGDIAEGYSVSREKKESFPLTVTSAQKNPTAFYLCASSRSTSGTFYEQYFGPGTRLTVT.

V is TRBV18 and J is TRBJ1-2; unclear D gene. Per the germline V gene, CDR1 is KGHSH and CDR2 is LQKENI. V was pared by 3 bases and J by 4 bases, with 12 bases between. The CDR3 loop spans 14 amino acids. DNA of the CDR3: TGTGCCAGCTCACCCGAGCCCGGGTTCTATGGCTACACCTTC. It codes for CASSPEPGFYGYTF.

The V gene is TRBV19, the J gene TRBJ1-6, with 8 bases that match TRBD1. Germline trimming cut 6 bases from V and 9 bases from J; bases unmatched to any gene: 13. The CDR3 has 16 amino acids. Germline-derived CDR1 and CDR2 are LNHDA and SQIVND (reference sequence). CDR3 in amino acids: CASSRDRGSPGSPLHF. The DNA of the CDR3 is TGTGCCAGTAGCCGAGACAGGGGATCGCCGGGTTCACCCCTCCACTTT.

This chain uses TRBV6-5 with TRBJ1-3; the D gene is possibly TRBD1 (6 bases). The CDR3 sequence is 15 residues long. V lost 6 bases, J lost 0 bases, and 12 bases lay in between. In germline, CDR1 is MNHEY, CDR2 SVGAGI. The CDR3 loop reads CASRRDNLSGNTIYF. The CDR3 nucleotides are TGTGCCAGCAGACGGGACAACCTCTCTGGAAACACCATATATTTT.

The chain carries TRBV5-4 and TRBJ1-1; 8 nucleotides match TRBD1. The germline CDR1 and CDR2 sequences are SGHNT and YYREEE (reference sequence). CDR3 length: 14 residues. V lost 4 bases, J lost 1 base, and 3 bases stayed unmatched. The DNA of the CDR3 is TGTGCCAGCAGCCTCGACAGGGGGAACACTGAAGCTTTCTTT. Its protein is CASSLDRGNTEAFF.

The V call is TRBV4-2, the J call TRBJ1-3; D remains unclear. Germline V CDR1 and CDR2: LGHNA, YNFKEQ. V lost 0 bases to trimming and J lost 6 bases, with 30 bases between them. The CDR3 has 21 amino acids. This CDR3 is CASSQDRYRTATLTEENTIYF. The CDR3 region has the DNA TGTGCCAGCAGCCAAGATAGATACAGAACCGCTACTCTGACGGAGGAAAACACCATATATTTT.

V is TRBV7-8 and J is TRBJ2-1, with 8 positions matching TRBD2. The CDR3 runs to 17 residues. Germline V gene lookup returns CDR1 SGHVS and CDR2 FQNEAQ. V shed 5 bases, J shed 6 bases, and the junction held 15 bases outside the gene matches. CDR3: CASSPGRRGALSNEQFF. CDR3 nucleotides: TGTGCCAGCAGCCCTGGTCGGCGGGGGGCATTATCCAATGAGCAGTTCTTC.

The chain employs TRBV18 and TRBJ2-1; D gene uncertain. V lost 5 bases, J lost 0 bases, and 11 bases lay in between. This CDR3 is 15 amino acids long. Germline V gene data show CDR1 as KGHSH and CDR2 as LQKENI. The CDR3 spells CASSGLGSSYNEQFF. The CDR3 bases are TGTGCCAGCTCAGGTCTAGGCAGCTCCTACAATGAGCAGTTCTTC.

This chain links TRBV3-1 (or the pseudogene TRBV3-2) with TRBJ2-3; 10 bases map to TRBD2. The CDR3 consists of 15 residues. Germline-derived CDR1 and CDR2 are LGHDT and YNNKEL (reference sequence). V shed 2 bases and J 5 bases; nucleotides not matched to a gene: 4. CDR3 sequence: CASSQNRLAGDTQYF. CDR3 nucleotide sequence: TGTGCCAGCAGCCAAAACCGACTAGCGGGAGATACGCAGTATTTT.

The chain recombines TRBV7-2 with TRBJ2-7; no definite D call. V lost 4 bases and J lost 1, with 8 bases in between. This CDR3 has 13 residues. Germline values: CDR1 SGHTA, CDR2 FQGNSA. The CDR3 DNA reads TGTGCCAGCAGCTCTAGTGCATCCTACGAGCAGTACTTC. It codes for CASSSSASYEQYF.

The chain recombines TRBV7-2 with TRBJ2-3, with TRBD1 as a possible D gene (6 bases). Germline CDR1 reads SGHTA; CDR2 reads FQGNSA. V dropped 4 bases and J dropped 4 bases, with 18 bases sitting between them. The CDR3 contains 16 residues. CDR3 protein: CASSSPLGQWADTQYF. DNA of the CDR3: TGTGCCAGCAGCTCCCCCCTAGGACAGTGGGCAGATACGCAGTATTTT.

The table lists this clone with a count of one. This rearrangement joins TRBV15 to TRBJ2-7; the D is unclear. The CDR3 sequence is 13 residues long. V was pared by 0 bases and J by 3 bases, with 6 bases between. The germline V gene has CDR1 LNHNV and CDR2 YYDKDF (reference sequence). The CDR3 reads CATSRDLGYEQYF. CDR3 coding DNA: TGTGCCACCAGCAGAGACCTCGGCTACGAGCAGTACTTC.

This chain connects TRBV19 to TRBJ2-4, with D perhaps TRBD1 (5 bases). The V end lost 3 bases, the J end lost 2 bases, and 11 bases lay between the germline ends. Germline CDR1 reads LNHDA; CDR2 reads SQIVND (reference sequence). The CDR3 covers 15 residues. Here the CDR3 DNA reads TGTGCCAGTAGTATTCAGTCAGGGCCCAAAAACATTCAGTACTTC. Translated: CASSIQSGPKNIQYF.

The chain uses TRBV24-1 and TRBJ1-5; 7 positions match TRBD1. There are 15 residues in the CDR3. Germline V CDR1 and CDR2: KGHDR, SFDVKD. Losses at the gene ends were 4 bases for V and 3 bases for J; bases not matched to a gene: 5. This CDR3 is CATSDPGQINQPQHF. The CDR3 nucleotides read TGTGCCACCAGTGACCCGGGACAGATCAATCAGCCCCAGCATTTT.

The chain employs TRBV28 and TRBJ1-5; D gene uncertain. Germline CDR1 MDHEN, CDR2 SYDVKM. Trimming cost V 3 bases and J 2 bases, with 11 bases left between them. CDR3 size: 15 residues. The CDR3 reads CASSLAEEGNQPQHF. In DNA form, the CDR3 reads TGTGCCAGCAGTTTGGCGGAGGAGGGCAATCAGCCCCAGCATTTT.

This clone was found once. This sequence joins TRBV5-1 and TRBJ2-2; 9 positions match TRBD1. The trim removed 2 bases at V and 4 bases at J, leaving 3 bases unmatched. This CDR3 region has 15 residues. The germline V gene encodes CDR1 SGHRS and CDR2 YFSETQ. The CDR3: CASSFSTGGTGELFF. DNA of the CDR3: TGCGCCAGCAGCTTCTCGACAGGGGGCACCGGGGAGCTGTTTTTT.

V and J are TRBV5-1 and TRBJ1-6, with TRBD1 identical over 9 bases. V gave up 3 bases and J gave up 6 bases; unmatched junction bases: 4. Germline V gene data show CDR1 as SGHRS and CDR2 as YFSETQ. The length of the CDR3 is 15 residues. In DNA form, the CDR3 reads TGCGCCAGCAGCTGGGGGACAGGGCTTAATTCACCCCTCCACTTT. It encodes CASSWGTGLNSPLHF.

This chain joins TRBV5-1 and TRBJ1-1; the D is unclear. The CDR3 has 17 residues. Germline V CDR1 and CDR2: SGHRS, YFSETQ. Between the trimmed V and J ends, which lost 1 base and 1 base, there was a span of 17 bases. CDR3 loop: CASSLSVSYPPNTEAFF. The CDR3 DNA reads as TGCGCCAGCAGCTTGTCGGTTTCTTATCCCCCGAACACTGAAGCTTTCTTT. Based on the CDR3 plus reference TRBV5-1 and TRBJ1-1, the full variable domain is KAGVTQTPRYLIKTRGQQVTLSCSPISGHRSVSWYQQTPGQGLQFLFEYFSETQRNKGNFPGRFSGRQFSNSRSEMNVSTLELGDSALYLCASSLSVSYPPNTEAFFGQGTRLTVV.

V is TRBV2 and J is TRBJ1-1; 11 bases map to TRBD1. J gave up 0 bases and V 6 bases, and 9 bases lay outside the gene matches. Per the germline V gene, CDR1 is SNHLY and CDR2 is FYNNEI. This CDR3 comprises 17 residues. This chain's CDR3 is CASRGGQGATLNTEAFF. CDR3 nucleotides: TGTGCCAGCAGGGGTGGACAGGGGGCGACGTTGAACACTGAAGCTTTCTTT.

CDR3 amino acids: CASSLAGNTNSPLHF. Written as DNA, the CDR3 is TGTGCCAGCAGCTTGGCAGGGAACACTAATTCACCCCTCCACTTT. V usage is TRBV5-5 and J usage is TRBJ1-6; tentatively, D is TRBD1 (5 bases). Per the germline V gene, CDR1 is SGHKS and CDR2 is YYEKEE (reference sequence). V lost 0 bases and J 6 bases, leaving 10 bases between the germline ends. This CDR3 has 15 amino acids.